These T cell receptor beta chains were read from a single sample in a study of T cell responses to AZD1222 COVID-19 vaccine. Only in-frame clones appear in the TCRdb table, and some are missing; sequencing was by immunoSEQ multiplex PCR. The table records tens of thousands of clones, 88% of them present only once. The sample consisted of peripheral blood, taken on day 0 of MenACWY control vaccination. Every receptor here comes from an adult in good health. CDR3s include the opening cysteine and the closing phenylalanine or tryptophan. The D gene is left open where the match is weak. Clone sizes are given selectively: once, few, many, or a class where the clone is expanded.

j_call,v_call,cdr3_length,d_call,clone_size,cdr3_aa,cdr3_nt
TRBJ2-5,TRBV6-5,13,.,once,CASSLQFGETQYF,TGTGCCAGCAGTCTTCAATTTGGGGAGACCCAGTACTTC
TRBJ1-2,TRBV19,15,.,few,CASSITSTGRYGYTF,TGTGCCAGTAGTATTACGTCTACAGGAAGATATGGCTACACCTTC
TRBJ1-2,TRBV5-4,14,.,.,CASSLATAHYGYTF,TGTGCCAGCAGCTTGGCCACAGCCCACTATGGCTACACCTTC
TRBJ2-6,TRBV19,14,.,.,CASSIQSGANVLTF,TGTGCCAGTAGTATCCAGTCTGGGGCCAACGTCCTGACTTTC
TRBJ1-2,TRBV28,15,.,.,CASSLYRDWGYGYTF,TGTGCCAGCAGTTTATACAGGGACTGGGGTTATGGCTACACCTTC
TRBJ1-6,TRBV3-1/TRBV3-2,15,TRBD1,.,CASSQSQGQYSPLHF,TGTGCCAGCAGCCAAAGTCAGGGACAGTATTCACCCCTCCACTTT
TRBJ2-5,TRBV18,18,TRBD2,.,CASSPSTGLVGMQETQYF,TGTGCCAGCTCACCAAGCACCGGACTAGTCGGCATGCAAGAGACCCAGTACTTC
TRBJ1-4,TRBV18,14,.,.,CASSPQGRWEKLFF,TGTGCCAGCTCACCACAGGGGCGGTGGGAAAAACTGTTTTTT
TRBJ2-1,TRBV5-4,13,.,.,CASSLANGNEQFF,TGTGCCAGCAGCTTGGCGAATGGGAATGAGCAGTTCTTC
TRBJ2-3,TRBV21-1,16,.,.,CASSPVQREGTDTQYF,TGTGCCAGCAGCCCCGTCCAGCGGGAGGGGACAGATACGCAGTATTTT
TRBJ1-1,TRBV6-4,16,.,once,CASSDFKRQENTEAFF,TGTGCCAGCAGTGACTTTAAGAGGCAAGAGAACACTGAAGCTTTCTTT
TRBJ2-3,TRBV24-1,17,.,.,CATSGNLLREGTDTQYF,TGTGCCACCAGTGGTAATTTGTTGAGGGAGGGCACAGATACGCAGTATTTT
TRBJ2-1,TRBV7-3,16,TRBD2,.,CASSQSASGSFNEQFF,TGTGCCAGCAGCCAGAGCGCTAGCGGGAGCTTCAATGAGCAGTTCTTC
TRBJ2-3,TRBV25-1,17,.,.,CASSTYQQGFHGDTQYF,TGTGCCAGCAGCACATACCAACAGGGTTTTCACGGAGATACGCAGTATTTT
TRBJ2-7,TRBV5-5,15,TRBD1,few,CASSLEGATSYEQYF,TGTGCCAGCAGCTTGGAGGGGGCTACCTCCTACGAGCAGTACTTC
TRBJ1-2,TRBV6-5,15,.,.,CASSRGTGQNYGYTF,TGTGCCAGCAGTCGTGGTACCGGACAGAACTATGGCTACACCTTC
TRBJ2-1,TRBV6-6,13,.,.,CASSHRFDDEQFF,TGTGCCAGCAGTCACCGTTTCGACGATGAGCAGTTCTTC
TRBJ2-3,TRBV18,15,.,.,CASSPTIQGPDTQYF,TGTGCCAGCTCACCAACCATACAGGGTCCAGATACGCAGTATTTT
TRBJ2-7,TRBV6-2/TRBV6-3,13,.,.,CASSYDRGYEQYF,TGTGCCAGCAGTTACGACAGAGGGTACGAGCAGTACTTC
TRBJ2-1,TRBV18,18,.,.,CASSPSSGARQSYNEQFF,TGTGCCAGCTCACCATCTTCAGGGGCTCGTCAGTCCTACAATGAGCAGTTCTTC
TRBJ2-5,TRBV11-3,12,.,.,CASSKDRRSQYF,TGTGCCAGCAGTAAAGATCGGCGGTCCCAGTACTTC
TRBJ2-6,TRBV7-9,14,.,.,CASSARAGANVLTF,TGTGCCAGCAGCGCCAGGGCTGGGGCCAACGTCCTGACTTTC
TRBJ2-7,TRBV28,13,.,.,CASSLLGSYEQYF,TGTGCCAGCAGTTTATTAGGGTCCTACGAGCAGTACTTC
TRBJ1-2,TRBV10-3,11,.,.,CAISTNNDYTF,TGTGCCATCAGTACTAATAACGACTACACCTTC
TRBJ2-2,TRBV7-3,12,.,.,CASSRVSGELFF,TGTGCCAGCAGCCGGGTGTCCGGGGAGCTGTTTTTT
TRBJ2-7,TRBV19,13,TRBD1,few,CASSRTGEAEQYF,TGTGCCAGTTCCCGGACAGGGGAGGCCGAGCAGTACTTC
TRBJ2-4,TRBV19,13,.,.,CASSIARGNIQYF,TGTGCCAGTAGTATCGCCAGGGGCAACATTCAGTACTTC
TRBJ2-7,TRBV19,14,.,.,CASSTQGDPPEQYF,TGTGCCAGTAGCACACAGGGAGACCCCCCCGAGCAGTACTTC
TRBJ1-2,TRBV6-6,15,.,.,CASSGPRDFEKGYTF,TGTGCCAGCAGTGGGCCTCGGGACTTCGAAAAAGGCTACACCTTC
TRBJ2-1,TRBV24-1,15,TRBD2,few,CATRGSGRSYNEQFF,TGTGCCACCAGGGGTAGCGGGAGGTCTTACAATGAGCAGTTCTTC
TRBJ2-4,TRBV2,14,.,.,CASSVQGYRDIQYF,TGTGCCAGCAGTGTGCAGGGCTATAGGGACATTCAGTACTTC
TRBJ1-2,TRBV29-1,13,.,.,CSVPAAAEGGYTF,TGCAGCGTTCCTGCGGCGGCGGAAGGGGGCTACACCTTC
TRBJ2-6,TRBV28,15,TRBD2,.,CASSGREGGANVLTF,TGTGCCAGCAGTGGCAGGGAGGGTGGGGCCAACGTCCTGACTTTC
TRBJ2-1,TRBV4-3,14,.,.,CASSQEARWDEQFF,TGCGCCAGCAGCCAAGAGGCCCGATGGGATGAGCAGTTCTTC
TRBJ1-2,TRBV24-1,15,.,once,CATSETGTGYYGYTF,TGTGCCACCAGTGAAACCGGGACGGGTTACTATGGCTACACCTTC